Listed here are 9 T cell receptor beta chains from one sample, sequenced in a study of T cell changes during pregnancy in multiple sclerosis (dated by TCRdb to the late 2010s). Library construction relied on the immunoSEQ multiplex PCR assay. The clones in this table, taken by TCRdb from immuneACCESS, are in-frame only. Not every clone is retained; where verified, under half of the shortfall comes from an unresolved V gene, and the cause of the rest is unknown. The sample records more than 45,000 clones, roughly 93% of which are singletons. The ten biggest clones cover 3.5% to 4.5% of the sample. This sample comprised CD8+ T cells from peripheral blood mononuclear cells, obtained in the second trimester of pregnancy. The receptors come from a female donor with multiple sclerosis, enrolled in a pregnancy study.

In nucleotides, the CDR3 is TGCGCCAGCAAAATGGTCAGGGGTTCTAGGAGACAAGAGACCCAGTACTTC. Residues: CASKMVRGSRRQETQYF. The V and J genes are TRBV10-1 and TRBJ2-5; TRBD1 might be the D (6 bases). This CDR3 has 17 residues. CDR1 is WNHNN and CDR2 is SYGVQD in the germline V gene (reference sequence). Trimming took off 7 bases at V and 2 bases at J, with 23 bases between the two ends.

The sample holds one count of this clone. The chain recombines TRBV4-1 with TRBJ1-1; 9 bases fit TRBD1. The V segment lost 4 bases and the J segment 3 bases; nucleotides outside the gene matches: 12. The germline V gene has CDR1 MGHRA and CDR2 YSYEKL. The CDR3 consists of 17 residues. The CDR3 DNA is TGCGCCAGCAGCCCACGGACAGGGGAGGCGGTGGACACTGAAGCTTTCTTT. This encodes CASSPRTGEAVDTEAFF.

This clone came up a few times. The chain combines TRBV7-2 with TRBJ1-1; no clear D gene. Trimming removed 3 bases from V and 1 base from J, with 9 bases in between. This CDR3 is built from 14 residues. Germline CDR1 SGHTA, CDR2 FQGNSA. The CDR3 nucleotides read TGTGCCAGCAGCTTCCGAACTCCGAACACTGAAGCTTTCTTT. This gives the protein CASSFRTPNTEAFF.

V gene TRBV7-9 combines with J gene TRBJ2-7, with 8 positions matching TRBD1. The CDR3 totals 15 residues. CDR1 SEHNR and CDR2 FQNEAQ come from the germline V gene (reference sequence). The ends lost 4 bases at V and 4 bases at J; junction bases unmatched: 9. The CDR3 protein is CASSSGAGGYYEQYF. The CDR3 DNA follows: TGTGCCAGCAGCTCCGGGGCAGGGGGCTATTACGAGCAGTACTTC.

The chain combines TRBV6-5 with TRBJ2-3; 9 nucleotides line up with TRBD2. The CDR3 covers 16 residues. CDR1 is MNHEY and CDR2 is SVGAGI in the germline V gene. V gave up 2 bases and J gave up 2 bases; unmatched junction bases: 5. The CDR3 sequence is CASSYTIAGVTDTQYF. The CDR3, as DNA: TGTGCCAGCAGTTACACTATAGCGGGAGTCACAGATACGCAGTATTTT.

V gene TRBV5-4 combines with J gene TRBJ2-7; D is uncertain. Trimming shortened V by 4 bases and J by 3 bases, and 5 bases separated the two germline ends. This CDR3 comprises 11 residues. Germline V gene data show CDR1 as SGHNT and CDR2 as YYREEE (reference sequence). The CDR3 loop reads CASSLGYEQYF. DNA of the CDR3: TGTGCCAGCAGCCTCGGCTACGAGCAGTACTTC. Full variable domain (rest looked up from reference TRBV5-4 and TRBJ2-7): ETGVTQSPTHLIKTRGQQVTLRCSSQSGHNTVSWYQQALGQGPQFIFQYYREEENGRGNFPPRFSGLQFPNYSSELNVNALELDDSALYLCASSLGYEQYFGPGTRLTVT.

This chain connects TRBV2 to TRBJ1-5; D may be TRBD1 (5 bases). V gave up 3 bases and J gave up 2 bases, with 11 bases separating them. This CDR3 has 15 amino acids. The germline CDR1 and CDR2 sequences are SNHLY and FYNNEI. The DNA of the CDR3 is TGTGCCAGCAGTGAGGGGGGGTTTGGCAATCAGCCCCAGCATTTT. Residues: CASSEGGFGNQPQHF.

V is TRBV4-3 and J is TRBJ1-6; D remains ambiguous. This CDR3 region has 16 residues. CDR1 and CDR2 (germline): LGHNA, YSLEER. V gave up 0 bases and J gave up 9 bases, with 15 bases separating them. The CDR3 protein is CASSQDLGSLGSPLHF. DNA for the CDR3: TGCGCCAGCAGCCAAGATTTGGGGAGCTTAGGTTCACCCCTCCACTTT.

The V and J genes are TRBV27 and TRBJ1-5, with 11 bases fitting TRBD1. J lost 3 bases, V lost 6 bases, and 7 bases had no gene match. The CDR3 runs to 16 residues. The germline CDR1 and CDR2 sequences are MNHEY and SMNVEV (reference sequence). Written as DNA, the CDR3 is TGTGCCAGCAGCTCCGGGACAGGGGGTTACAATCAGCCCCAGCATTTT. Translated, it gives CASSSGTGGYNQPQHF.